The 10 T cell receptor beta chains below come from one sample, sequenced in a study of blood T cell repertoires in COVID-19. Profiling relied on immunoSEQ multiplex PCR, and the TCRdb table lists in-frame clones only, not all of them. Counted here are over 150,000 clones, about four fifths occurring once; the ten biggest clones make up 25% to 30%. Sequenced: peripheral blood. These receptors were taken from a woman in her fifties or sixties with acute or convalescent COVID-19.

The chain is built from TRBV19 and TRBJ2-2; 7 bases fit TRBD1. The trim removed 8 bases at V and 1 base at J, leaving 10 bases unmatched. This CDR3 has 16 amino acids. Germline V gene data show CDR1 as LNHDA and CDR2 as SQIVND (reference sequence). DNA for the CDR3: TGTGCCAGTGCTGCAACAACAGGGGTGAACACCGGGGAGCTGTTTTTT. Translating it yields CASAATTGVNTGELFF.

This chain links TRBV5-1 with TRBJ1-4, with D possibly matching TRBD1 (6 bases). The CDR3 totals 14 residues. CDR1 is SGHRS and CDR2 is YFSETQ in the germline V gene. V dropped 5 bases and J dropped 8 bases, with 16 bases sitting between them. Here the CDR3 reads CASRQQGGGEKLFF. CDR3 bases: TGCGCCAGCAGGCAACAGGGTGGGGGAGAAAAACTGTTTTTT.

This clone was seen once. This chain connects TRBV10-3 to TRBJ1-3, with a possible D match to TRBD1 (5 bases). V was pared by 3 bases and J by 0 bases, with 9 bases between. Germline CDR1 and CDR2: ENHRY and SYGVKD. This CDR3 has 15 amino acids. The CDR3 sequence: CAISDPTVSGNTIYF. CDR3 DNA sequence: TGTGCCATCAGTGACCCGACAGTCTCTGGAAACACCATATATTTT.

The chain's CDR3 is CASSPFKTDTEAFF. The CDR3 nucleotides read TGTGCCAGCTCGCCCTTTAAAACGGACACTGAAGCTTTCTTT. The chain joins TRBV18 to TRBJ1-1, with D unclear. The germline V gene has CDR1 KGHSH and CDR2 LQKENI. There are 14 residues in the CDR3. V lost 6 bases and J lost 3, with 14 bases in between.

The chain carries TRBV3-1 (or the pseudogene TRBV3-2) and TRBJ1-3; D ambiguous. With 4 bases removed from V and 0 bases from J, the gap between germline ends came to 16 bases. The V gene's germline CDR1 is LGHDT and CDR2 YNNKEL (reference sequence). CDR3 length: 17 amino acids. The CDR3 loop is CASSLQPGSTSGNTIYF. CDR3 sequence (DNA): TGTGCCAGCAGCCTTCAGCCGGGGTCTACCTCTGGAAACACCATATATTTT.

The chain links TRBV5-1 to TRBJ2-3, with a possible D match to TRBD1 (6 bases). V lost 4 bases and J 2 bases, leaving 14 bases between the germline ends. There are 15 residues in the CDR3. Germline V gene lookup returns CDR1 SGHRS and CDR2 YFSETQ. CDR3 bases: TGCGCCAGCAGCCCCCAAACAGGGTCCACAGATACGCAGTATTTT. Its translation is CASSPQTGSTDTQYF.

This clone was detected once. In DNA, the CDR3 is TGCGCCAGCAGTGAGTCGAGGGGGCGGGAGCAGTACTTC. Translation gives CASSESRGREQYF. The chain couples TRBV10-2 to TRBJ2-7; 7 positions agree with TRBD1. CDR1 and CDR2 (germline): WSHSY, SAAADI. Trimming removed 0 bases from V and 7 bases from J; junction bases left unmatched: 3. CDR3 length equals 13 residues.

The V and J genes are TRBV3-1 (or the pseudogene TRBV3-2) and TRBJ1-2, with D maybe TRBD1 (6 bases). Germline V gene lookup returns CDR1 LGHDT and CDR2 YNNKEL (reference sequence). V was shortened by 5 bases and J by 8 bases, with 12 bases between the two germline ends. This CDR3 has 12 residues. CDR3: CASSEQGGGYTF. CDR3 coding DNA: TGTGCCAGCAGCGAACAGGGCGGCGGCTACACCTTC.

The chain carries TRBV29-1 and TRBJ2-1; D gene ambiguous. This CDR3 is 10 amino acids long. Trimming left V 4 bases short and J 9 bases short, with 7 bases between. CDR1 SQVTM and CDR2 ANQGSEA come from the germline V gene. The CDR3 protein is CSVGWPEQFF. The CDR3 DNA reads TGCAGCGTTGGGTGGCCTGAGCAGTTCTTC.

The chain is built from TRBV2 and TRBJ1-1; weak D call: TRBD1 (6 bases). Trimming stripped 2 bases from V and 7 bases from J, with 14 bases between. CDR3 size: 14 residues. The germline CDR1 and CDR2 sequences are SNHLY and FYNNEI. The CDR3 sequence is CASSEQGSDFEAFF. In nucleotides, the CDR3 is TGTGCCAGCAGTGAACAGGGGAGTGATTTTGAAGCTTTCTTT.